The sequence of this TCR beta chain was determined in a study of CD8+ T cells in alopecia areata (dated 2018 in TCRdb). Background on the whole study: The treated patients took part in an open-label pilot trial in which moderate-to-severe alopecia areata was treated with oral tofacitinib at 5 to 10 mg twice daily. Clonality in the scalp was compared among normal scalp (n=4), patchy alopecia areata scalp (n=8), and alopecia totalis/universalis scalp (n=8). The study used high-throughput TCRbeta sequencing to examine T cell clonal expansion in alopecia areata, in both the C3H/HeJ mouse model and human patients. Human TCRbeta sequencing covered scalp tissue and sorted CD4+ and CD8+ peripheral blood T cells from patchy and totalis/universalis alopecia areata patients and healthy controls. RNA came from the PAXgene miRNA kit for fixed scalp, the miRNeasy kit for PBMCs, and the RNeasy kit for mouse skin. Disease severity in treated patients was measured with the SALT score, which quantifies the percentage of affected scalp surface area. Biopsies were taken from tofacitinib-treated patients at baseline and at 4 and 24 weeks of treatment, and a later scalp biopsy was taken in several of the tofacitinib-treated patients. TCRbeta CDR3 regions were amplified by immunoSEQ multiplex PCR using 35 Vbeta forward and 13 Jbeta reverse primers. Tofacitinib was administered for 6 to 18 months, and 6 months of follow-up off drug were then conducted to assess delayed response and recurrence.

What the authors observed across the whole study: TCR sequences shared between patients were less clear than in mice, possibly partly because of HLA diversity in the patient population. Unlike mouse skin, which is dominated by gammadelta T cells, normal human skin has resident alphabeta T cells that are also sequenced, and this complicates analysis of the scalp TCR repertoire. Tofacitinib significantly decreased scalp clonality and the number of expanded CD8+ clones among the top 100 scalp clones. Because the treated cohort was small and included a single nonresponder, larger studies are needed to assess links between baseline CD8+ expansion and response. During tofacitinib treatment, many expanded lesional clones stuck around in both scalp and blood, and this persistence may partly explain why relapse happens after treatment is stopped. Higher clonality and more expanded CD8+ clones were observed in lesional scalp than in normal scalp, particularly in alopecia totalis/universalis, a finding suggestive of antigenic drive.

Library preparation was by the immunoSEQ multiplex PCR assay. RNA was extracted from all samples and reverse transcribed into cDNA as template for TCR sequencing. First-strand cDNA was synthesized using SuperScript III with a 2:1 mix of oligo-dT and random hexamers. A synthetic immune receptor repertoire was used to gauge amplification bias, and whatever bias remained was removed computationally. The authors' pipeline ran thus. Raw reads were preprocessed to remove errors, and CDR3 was defined by IMGT conventions from the conserved cysteine to phenylalanine. Clonality was computed by normalizing Shannon entropy by log2 of the number of productive unique TCRs and subtracting the result from 1. Whether scalp clones were CD4 or CD8 was inferred by matching scalp TCRbeta sequences against CD4 and CD8 repertoires sorted from blood. Drawn from immuneACCESS, this table holds only the in-frame rearrangements with V and J called that TCRdb kept. Clones are partly lost; checked studies trace under half to an unresolved V gene and leave the rest unexplained. The DNA gave D and trimming, while V, J and clone size come from that table. This sample lists 35,000 to 45,000 clones; roughly 92% were detected once. The biggest ten clones account for 18% of the sample.

The CDR3 holds 15 amino acids from the cysteine to the phenylalanine. The sequence is cut down to CDR3 DNA, 45 bases in frame from base 1. V is reduced by 5 bases and J by 2 bases, leaving a spacing of 10 bases between them. According to the germline V gene (reference sequence), CDR1 reads PRHDT and CDR2 reads FYEKMQ. Per the publication, the time point label means: about 5 months on oral tofacitinib. The treatment or condition label, read with the paper, signifies: oral pan-JAK inhibitor, 5-10 mg twice daily. Lesional scalp punch biopsies and peripheral blood were collected from alopecia areata patients. PBMCs were isolated by density centrifugation and stained for CD3, CD4 and CD8, after which CD4+ and CD8+ T cells were sorted on a FACSAria. Note on this clone: What this receptor recognizes is not known. The input lacks base qualities; no much larger clone sits a single base away.

The receptor chain draws on TRBV13 and TRBJ2-6; the D assignment is uncertain and may be TRBD1 or TRBD2, with 5 bases supporting each. The clonotype was recovered from a human donor with alopecia areata. Sequenced material: CD8+ T cells sorted from blood, taken at week 24, from a patient treated with tofacitinib. The CDR3 reads CASSLGTAGANVLTF. The bases are TGTGCCAGCAGCCTGGGGACGGCTGGGGCCAACGTCCTGACTTTC.